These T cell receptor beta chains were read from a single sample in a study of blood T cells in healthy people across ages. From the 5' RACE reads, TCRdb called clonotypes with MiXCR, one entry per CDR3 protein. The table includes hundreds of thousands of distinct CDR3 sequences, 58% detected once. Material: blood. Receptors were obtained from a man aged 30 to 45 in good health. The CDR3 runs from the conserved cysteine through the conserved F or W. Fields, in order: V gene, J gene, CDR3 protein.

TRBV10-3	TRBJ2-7	CAISESNRPEQYF
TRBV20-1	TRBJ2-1	CSAPPPGLALNEQFF
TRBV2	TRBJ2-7	CASSPRRQSYEQYF
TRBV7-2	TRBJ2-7	CASRGTGRCEQYF
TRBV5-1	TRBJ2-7	CASSFSTGGATYEQYF
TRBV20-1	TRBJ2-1	CSASEGSGGIEQFF
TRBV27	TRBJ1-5	CASKGTGVQPQHF
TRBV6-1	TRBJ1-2	CASSADRWGYTF
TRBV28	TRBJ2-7	CASRVPGDNEQYF
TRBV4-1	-	CASSLTPGDSQETQFF
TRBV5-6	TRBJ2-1	CASSPDQNEQFF
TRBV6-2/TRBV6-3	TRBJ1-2	CASSYAGTGIDGYTF
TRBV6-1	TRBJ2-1	CASSLGLAGGVLYEQFF
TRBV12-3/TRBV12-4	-	CASSSRGHYEQYF
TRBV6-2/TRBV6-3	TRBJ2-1	CASSLHKRESYNEQFF
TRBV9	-	CASSVELAGNEQYF
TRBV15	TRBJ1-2	CATSSSRISRTVYGYTF
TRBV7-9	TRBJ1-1	CASSLGGQRAEAFF
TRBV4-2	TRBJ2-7	CASSQDLAGPSSEQYF
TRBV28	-	CASSWRGGLNYEQYF
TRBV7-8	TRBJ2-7	CASSFLTGDSYEQYF
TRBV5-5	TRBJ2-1	CASSPRYEQFF
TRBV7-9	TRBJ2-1	CASSLEGAGDQFF
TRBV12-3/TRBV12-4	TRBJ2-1	CASSPPFDEQFF
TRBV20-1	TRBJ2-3	CSALIGGGGTESSTDTQYF
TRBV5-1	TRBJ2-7	CASSFGGGTSGTISYEQYF
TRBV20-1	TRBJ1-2	CSAPYEPGYGYTF
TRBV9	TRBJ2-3	CASSVSSGRGDTQYF
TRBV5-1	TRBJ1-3	CASRDPRGGNTIYF
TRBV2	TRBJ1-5	CASTGTVNQPQHF
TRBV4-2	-	CASSQLNRGDYEQYF
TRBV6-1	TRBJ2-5	CASSEGGSIKTQYF
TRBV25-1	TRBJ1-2	CASRSEGAMYGYTF
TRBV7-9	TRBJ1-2	CASSPPGQGSYGYTF
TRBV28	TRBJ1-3	CASSIPGPSPGNTIYF
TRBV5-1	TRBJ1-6	CASSLDGPNSPLHF
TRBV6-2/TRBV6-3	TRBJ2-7	CASSHQGTLGEQYF
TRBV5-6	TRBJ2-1	CASRYRTRNNEQFF
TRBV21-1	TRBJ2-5	CASSKEAEDKETQYF
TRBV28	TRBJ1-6	CASSLLPGGRSPLHF
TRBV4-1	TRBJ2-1	CASSPLGPAFYNEQFF
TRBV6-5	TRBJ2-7	CASSPTPGQIYEQYF
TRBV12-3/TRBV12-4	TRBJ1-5	CASSPRARGGNQPQHF
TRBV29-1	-	CSVDSSETYEQYF